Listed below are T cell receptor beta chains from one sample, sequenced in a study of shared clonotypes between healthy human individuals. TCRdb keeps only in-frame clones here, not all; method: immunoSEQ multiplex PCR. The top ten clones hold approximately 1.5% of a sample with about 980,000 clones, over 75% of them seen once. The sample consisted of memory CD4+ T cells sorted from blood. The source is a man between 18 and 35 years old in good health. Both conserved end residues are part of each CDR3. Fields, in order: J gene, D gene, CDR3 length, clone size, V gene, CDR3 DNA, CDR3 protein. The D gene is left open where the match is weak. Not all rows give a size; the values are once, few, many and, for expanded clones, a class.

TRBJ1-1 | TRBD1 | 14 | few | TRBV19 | TGTGCCAGTAGTAAGGCAGGGGGAATCACTGAAGCTTTCTTT | CASSKAGGITEAFF
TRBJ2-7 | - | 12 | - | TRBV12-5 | TGTGCTAGTGGTTCCCCTGTATACGAGCAGTACTTC | CASGSPVYEQYF
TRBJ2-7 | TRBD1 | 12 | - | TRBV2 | TGTGCCAGCGGGGGACAGTCCTACGAGCAGTACTTC | CASGGQSYEQYF
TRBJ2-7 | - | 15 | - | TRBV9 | TGTGCCAGCAGCGTGGCCGACTCCCAGGGTTACGAGCAGTACTTC | CASSVADSQGYEQYF
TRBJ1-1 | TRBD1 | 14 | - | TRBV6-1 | TGTGCCAGCAGTGAAGACAGGGGGGTGAATGAAGCTTTCTTT | CASSEDRGVNEAFF
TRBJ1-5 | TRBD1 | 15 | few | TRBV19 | TGTGCCAGTAGTACCGGGACAGGGGGCAATCAGCCCCAGCATTTT | CASSTGTGGNQPQHF
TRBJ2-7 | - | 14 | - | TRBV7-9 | TGTGCCAGCAGGGACTACCCTGAATCCTACGAGCAGTACTTC | CASRDYPESYEQYF
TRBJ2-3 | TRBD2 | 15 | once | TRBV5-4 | TGTGCCAGCAGCCCGACTAGCGGGGTCACAGATACGCAGTATTTT | CASSPTSGVTDTQYF
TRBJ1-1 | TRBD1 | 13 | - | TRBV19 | TGTGCCAGTAGTATAAGACAGGGGGCTGAAGCTTTCTTT | CASSIRQGAEAFF
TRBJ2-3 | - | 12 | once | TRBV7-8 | TGTGCCAGCAGCCTAAGATTAGATACGCAGTATTTT | CASSLRLDTQYF
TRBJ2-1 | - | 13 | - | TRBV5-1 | TGCGCCAGCAGCTTGGAGTATTACAATGAGCAGTTCTTC | CASSLEYYNEQFF
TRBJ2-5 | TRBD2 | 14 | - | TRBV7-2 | TGTGCCAGCAGCGTAGGGACTAGTGTGGAGACCCAGTACTTC | CASSVGTSVETQYF
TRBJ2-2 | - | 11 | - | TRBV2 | TGTGCCAGCAAGCTGTTGGGGGAGCTGTTTTTT | CASKLLGELFF
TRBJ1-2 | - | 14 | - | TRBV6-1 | TGTGCCAGCTCAGACGGTTCAGCTAACTATGGCTACACCTTC | CASSDGSANYGYTF
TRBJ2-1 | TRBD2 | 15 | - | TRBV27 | TGTGCCAGCAGTCCTCTAGCGGGGTCCTACAATGAGCAGTTCTTC | CASSPLAGSYNEQFF
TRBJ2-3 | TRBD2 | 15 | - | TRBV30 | TGTGCCTGGAGTGGGGGCGGGAGGGCCTCAGATACGCAGTATTTT | CAWSGGGRASDTQYF
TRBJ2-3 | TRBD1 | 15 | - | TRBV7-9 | TGTGCCAGCAGCCGAGGACAGGGAAGCACAGATACGCAGTATTTT | CASSRGQGSTDTQYF
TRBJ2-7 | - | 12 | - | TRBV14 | TGTGCCAGCAGCCCCACAGGGCGCGAGCAGTACTTC | CASSPTGREQYF
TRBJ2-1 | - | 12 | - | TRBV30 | TGTGCCTGGAGTTTCAGAGGCAATGAGCAGTTCTTC | CAWSFRGNEQFF
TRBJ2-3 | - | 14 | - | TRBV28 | TGTGCCAGCAGTTTATTACAGAGCGTGGATACGCAGTATTTT | CASSLLQSVDTQYF
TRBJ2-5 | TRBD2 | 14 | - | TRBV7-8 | TGTGCCAGCAGCTACGGACTAGCGGGAGAGACCCAGTACTTC | CASSYGLAGETQYF
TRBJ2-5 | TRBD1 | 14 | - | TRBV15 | TGTGCCACCAGCGGCCAAGGACAGGGCGAGACCCAGTACTTC | CATSGQGQGETQYF
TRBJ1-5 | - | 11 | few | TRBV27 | TGTGCCAGCAGGCAAGATCAGCCCCAGCATTTT | CASRQDQPQHF
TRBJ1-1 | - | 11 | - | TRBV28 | TGTGCCAGCAGTTTGGGACTGGTGGGTTTCTTT | CASSLGLVGFF
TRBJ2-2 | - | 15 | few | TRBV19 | TGTGCCAGTAGTAGGGGGCGGGAGACTACCGGGGAGCTGTTTTTT | CASSRGRETTGELFF
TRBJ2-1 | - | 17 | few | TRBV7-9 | TGTGCCAGCAGCCCCGAGAAAGTTGAGGGTAGGGGAGCCGAGCAGTTCTTC | CASSPEKVEGRGAEQFF
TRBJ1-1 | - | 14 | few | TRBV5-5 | TGTGCCAGCAGCTTGGTCGGTTCGGGACGTGAAGCTTTCTTT | CASSLVGSGREAFF
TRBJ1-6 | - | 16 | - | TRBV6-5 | TGTGCCAGCAGTTTTGCCGGGGCCCGAGGGAATTCACCCCTCCACTTT | CASSFAGARGNSPLHF
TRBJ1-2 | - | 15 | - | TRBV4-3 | TGCGCCAGCAGCCAAGATGAGGGTGGGGTGTTTGGCTACACCTTC | CASSQDEGGVFGYTF
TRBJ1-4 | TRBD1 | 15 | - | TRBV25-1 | TGTGCCAGCAGTGATTGGACAGGAGCTAATGAAAAACTGTTTTTT | CASSDWTGANEKLFF
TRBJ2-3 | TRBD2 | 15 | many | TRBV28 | TGTGCCAGCAGCCGCGGACTAGCGGGGAAGGATACGCAGTATTTT | CASSRGLAGKDTQYF
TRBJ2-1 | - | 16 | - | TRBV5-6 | TGTGCCAGCAGCTTGATGAGCACAAGCTCCTACAATGAGCAGTTCTTC | CASSLMSTSSYNEQFF